Sequencing of this T cell receptor beta chain was carried out in a study of long-term antiretroviral therapy in people with HIV. Study-level points and caveats: Researchers lacked any data on ART adherence, viral resistance or therapy changes. Repertoires from HIV showed CDR3 length ranges narrower than those of controls.

V dropped 4 bases and J dropped 5; count of bases not matched to a gene: 10. CDR3 length equals 14 residues. Germline V lookup: CDR1 SQVTM, CDR2 ANQGSEA. immunoSEQ v3.0 was run at survey level. Sequencing used immunoSEQ multiplex PCR; TCRdb keeps in-frame clones, though not all of them. The repertoire includes 35,000 to 50,000 clones, more than 75% of them detected once, and about 5% sits in the top ten. The study used samples holding about 0.85-10 million cryopreserved PBMC before DNA extraction. As regards this clone: Its target is unknown.

V usage is TRBV29-1 and J usage is TRBJ2-5, with TRBD1 matching 7 bases. This TCR was sampled from a woman between 50 and 59 years old with HIV. The specimen was unsorted PBMCs, collected 0.1 years before starting antiretroviral therapy. The CDR3 protein is CSVGEGGPGETQYF. The CDR3 region has the DNA TGCAGCGTTGGGGAAGGGGGCCCCGGGGAGACCCAGTACTTC.